This entry describes one T cell receptor beta chain. Its target is not known. The sample comes from a study of vaccination and CD4 T cells after COVID-19. Study as a whole: Blood was drawn a median around 72 days post second dose, range 14 to 241.

The CDR3 has 17 residues. CDR1 is SGHTA, CDR2 FQGNSA, per germline. V was pared by 5 bases and J by 4 bases, with 23 bases between. With the Oncomine TCR Beta short-read assay, DNA from cultured CD4+ T cells was sequenced. Cultures of CD4+ T cells served as the source for extracting genomic DNA. MiXCR, run by TCRdb on the PCR reads, gives a single entry per CDR3 protein. The profile covers about 7,100 distinct CDR3 sequences, with around three fifths appearing a single time and 25% to 30% taken by the ten largest. Regarding the study as a whole: Convalescent patients had a median about 90% of reactive clones appearing only post-vaccination. Early post-infection timepoints were not included, and relatively few convalescent patients were studied.

Stated treatment: roughly 11-day PBMC culture with coronavirus spike peptide pools or control peptides (ViraFEST assay). This TCR came from a human donor who had recovered from COVID-19. This chain joins TRBV7-2 and TRBJ1-1; perhaps TRBD1 as D (5 bases). Material for sequencing was CD4+ T cells from blood, cultured in vitro. In nucleotides, the CDR3 is TGTGCCAGCAGCGCAGTCATTTTAAACGAAGGGGTCACTGAAGCTTTCTTT. This codes for CASSAVILNEGVTEAFF.